This note documents a single T cell receptor beta chain sequence. Original analysis: It was from reference gene primer amplification that nucleated cell counts were estimated. Clones were sequenced by immunoSEQ multiplex PCR, and TCRdb holds only the in-frame ones, with some missing. V, J and clone size are those of that table, while D and trimming were read from the DNA. The sample includes about 210,000 clones, around 81% of them seen just once. Germline CDR1 reads SGHTA; CDR2 reads FQGNSA. V was shortened by 7 bases and J by 2 bases, with 8 bases between the two germline ends. This CDR3 contains 12 residues. This sample was taken from a study of blood T cell repertoires in COVID-19. Study in general: Collection of acute and convalescent COVID-19 samples took place in the United States, Italy and Spain. PBMCs, B-cell-depleted T cells, or T cells provided the cDNA or gDNA that made up the material.

Individuals drawn from about two dozen US areas were about 18 to 100 years old. The source material was PBMCs or T cells enriched from blood (not recorded which). The TCR was taken from a woman aged 50 to 60 with acute COVID-19. The V call is TRBV7-2, the J call TRBJ1-1; D possibly corresponds to TRBD1 (5 bases). CDR3 region: CASTGLNTEAFF. CDR3 sequence (DNA): TGTGCCAGCACAGGGCTCAACACTGAAGCTTTCTTT.